A selection of T cell receptor beta chains follows, all from one sample in a study of siplizumab effects on memory and regulatory T cells. Only in-frame clones appear in the TCRdb table, and some are missing; sequencing was by immunoSEQ multiplex PCR. The sample has some 97,000 clones; 91% are singletons. The sequenced sample consisted of CD4+ T cells sorted from blood. The receptors were gathered from a human donor in good health. Each CDR3 is given with its conserved first and last residue. A D gene is named only where the DNA matches it firmly. Clone size is shown for a subset of rows, as once, few, many or a class of expanded clone.

TRBV28	once	TRBJ1-6	TRBD1	TGTGCCAGCAGTCCTACCGGGACAGGGAGTTCACCCCTCCACTTT	CASSPTGTGSSPLHF
TRBV10-3	-	TRBJ1-3	-	TGTGCCATCAACAGGGACCCCTCTAACACCATATATTTT	CAINRDPSNTIYF
TRBV6-1	once	TRBJ2-7	-	TGTGCCAGCAGTGTAGGATGGGGGTTTTACGAGCAGTACTTC	CASSVGWGFYEQYF
TRBV6-1	-	TRBJ2-5	TRBD2	TGTGCCAGCGGGACTAGCGGGGAGTACCAAGAGACCCAGTACTTC	CASGTSGEYQETQYF
TRBV5-4	-	TRBJ2-1	TRBD2	TGTGCCAGCAGCTTCAGCGGGGGGGCCGTAAATGAGCAGTTCTTC	CASSFSGGAVNEQFF
TRBV10-2	-	TRBJ1-2	TRBD1	TGCGCCAGCAGTGACCTTGGGACAGGGAAGGGCTACACCTTC	CASSDLGTGKGYTF
TRBV14	-	TRBJ1-6	TRBD1	TGTGCCAGCAGCCAAGGAGGGGGCTCCGGGGGGTCACCCCTCCACTTT	CASSQGGGSGGSPLHF
TRBV19	-	TRBJ1-1	-	TGTGCCAGTAGTATAGGTTCGGGGACGAACACTGAAGCTTTCTTT	CASSIGSGTNTEAFF
TRBV11-3	-	TRBJ2-7	TRBD1	TGTGCCAGCAGCTCCCAGGGGGAAAACGAGCAGTACTTC	CASSSQGENEQYF
TRBV14	-	TRBJ1-2	-	TGTGCCAGCAGCCAAGACGGCATCACGGGCTACACCTTC	CASSQDGITGYTF
TRBV20-1	-	TRBJ1-1	-	TGCAGTGCTCCGACGAACACTGAAGCTTTCTTT	CSAPTNTEAFF
TRBV5-6	-	TRBJ2-4	-	TGTGCCAACAGCTTGCTGGCCGGCATTCAGTACTTC	CANSLLAGIQYF
TRBV28	-	TRBJ1-5	TRBD1	TGTGCCAGCAGTACCCGGACAGGGGTAGGGCAGCCCCAGCATTTT	CASSTRTGVGQPQHF
TRBV7-3	-	TRBJ2-1	-	TGTGCCAGCAGCTCCCTATCGGGTGCTGAGCAGTTCTTC	CASSSLSGAEQFF
TRBV7-2	-	TRBJ2-7	-	TGTGCCAGCAGCCACGGGGCAAACTACGAGCAGTACTTC	CASSHGANYEQYF
TRBV4-2	-	TRBJ2-7	TRBD1	TGTGCCAGCAGCCAAGATCTTGGGACAGGGGTGTTCTACGAGCAGTACTTC	CASSQDLGTGVFYEQYF
TRBV18	-	TRBJ1-6	-	TGTGCCAGCCAACCGACAGCAGGCAATTCACCCCTCCACTTT	CASQPTAGNSPLHF
TRBV5-1	-	TRBJ2-1	TRBD2	TGCGCCAGCAGCTTGGTGGCTAGCGGGGGGGCTGGAGAGCAGTTCTTC	CASSLVASGGAGEQFF
TRBV5-1	-	TRBJ2-7	TRBD2	TGCGCCAGCCACCCCGGGACTAGTTTCTACGAGCAGTACTTC	CASHPGTSFYEQYF
TRBV5-6	-	TRBJ2-2	TRBD1	TGTGCCAGCAGCTTGGAGACAGGGGGAGATGGGCTGTTTTTT	CASSLETGGDGLFF
TRBV7-2	-	TRBJ2-7	TRBD1	TGTGCCAGCAGCTCAATCGGCTCAGGGGGCTACGAGCAGTACTTC	CASSSIGSGGYEQYF
TRBV10-3	-	TRBJ2-7	-	TGTGCCATCAAGGGGGCCTACGAGCAGTACTTC	CAIKGAYEQYF